The source of this T cell receptor beta chain is a study of blood T cell repertoires in COVID-19. The wider study: Italy, Spain and the United States were the sources of the convalescent and acute COVID-19 samples. T cells, B-cell-depleted T cells, or PBMCs supplied cDNA or gDNA.

The V end was cut by 6 bases, the J end by 7 bases, with 12 bases between. The germline CDR1 and CDR2 sequences are MDHEN and SYDVKM. The CDR3 length is 12 residues. As originally analysed: Researchers report that nucleated cell counts were estimated from reference gene primer amplification. Sequencing used immunoSEQ multiplex PCR; TCRdb keeps in-frame clones, though not all of them. V and J calls and clone size are those listed in that table; D and trimming were worked out from the DNA. This table has a few hundred thousand clones, roughly 90% appearing once. The specimen sequenced was peripheral blood. This clonotype was obtained from a man aged 40-50 years with acute or convalescent COVID-19. J is TRBJ1-2 and V is TRBV28, with D possibly matching TRBD1 (6 bases). The CDR3 DNA is TGTGCCAGCAGCGATGCAGGGGTTGGCTACACCTTC. Translated, it gives CASSDAGVGYTF.